This T cell receptor beta chain was observed in a study of blood T cell repertoires in COVID-19. Study details: Acute-phase and convalescent COVID-19 samples originated in the United States, Italy and Spain. The analysed material was cDNA or gDNA that came from T cells, B-cell-depleted T cells, or PBMCs.

Per the original data handling: Amplification of reference gene primers provided the estimated nucleated cell counts. Sequencing was performed with immunoSEQ multiplex PCR; in TCRdb, only in-frame clones are kept and a portion is missing. D and trimming were read from the DNA, whereas the V and J calls and clone size are those reported in that table. The data contain over 60,000 clones, 75% to 90% of them singletons. Trimming took off 0 bases at V and 7 bases at J, with 9 bases between the two ends. Germline assignment: CDR1 LGHDT and CDR2 YNNKEL (reference sequence). CDR3 length: 13 residues. The rearrangement uses TRBV3-1 (or the pseudogene TRBV3-2) and TRBJ1-1; a possible D gene is TRBD1 (6 bases). This clonotype originated in an elderly man with acute or convalescent COVID-19. Input material: peripheral blood. CDR3 DNA sequence: TGTGCCAGCAGCCAAGAAGGGGGAAATGAAGCTTTCTTT. Translated, it gives CASSQEGGNEAFF.